The 14 T cell receptor beta chains given below trace back to one sample, sequenced in a study of Ad26.COV2.S vaccination and SARS-CoV-2 variants. Treatment of the sample: 15 to 20 received Ad26.COV2.S at low or high dose, single or two shots; several received placebo; per-sample allocation not given. Samples were taken on day 63 after the first vaccine or placebo injection. This table comes from immunoSEQ multiplex PCR, and its TCRdb copy is limited to in-frame clones, with some not included. The table shows a few hundred thousand clones, with over 75% occurring only once. The specimen comprised peripheral blood, sampled in a trial of Ad26.COV2.S vaccine versus placebo. The receptors stem from a person between 18 and 65 years old who received the Ad26.COV2.S COVID-19 vaccine or a placebo.

The chain couples TRBV7-2 to TRBJ2-1, with D perhaps matching TRBD1 or TRBD2 (5 bases each). From germline, CDR1 is SGHTA and CDR2 FQGNSA. V gave up 4 bases and J gave up 0 bases, with 16 bases separating them. The CDR3 runs 17 residues. The CDR3 sequence is CASSSGAAMSSYNEQFF. DNA of the CDR3: TGTGCCAGCAGCTCCGGGGCGGCGATGAGCTCCTACAATGAGCAGTTCTTC.

The V and J genes are TRBV10-3 and TRBJ1-5, with D possibly matching TRBD1 (5 bases). Trimming removed 3 bases at V and 5 bases at J, with 14 bases between. Germline assignment: CDR1 ENHRY and CDR2 SYGVKD. The CDR3 contains 15 residues. CDR3 residues: CAISEGQGGHQPQHF. The CDR3 nucleotides read TGTGCCATCAGTGAAGGGCAGGGAGGGCATCAGCCCCAGCATTTT.

The gene calls are TRBV27 and TRBJ2-1; 12 nucleotides agree with TRBD2. The CDR3 runs to 16 residues. Germline V CDR1 and CDR2: MNHEY, SMNVEV (reference sequence). The V segment lost 5 bases and the J segment 5 bases; nucleotides outside the gene matches: 7. The CDR3 here is CASSLLLAGGHNEQFF. The CDR3 nucleotides read TGTGCCAGCAGTCTATTACTAGCGGGGGGTCACAATGAGCAGTTCTTC.

The gene calls are TRBV11-2 and TRBJ1-3; D is unclear. In germline, CDR1 is SGHAT, CDR2 FQNNGV. There are 17 residues in the CDR3. V shed 5 bases and J shed 0 bases, with 17 bases lying between them. DNA for the CDR3: TGTGCCAGCAGCCAAGGACGGGGAGCTAGCTCTGGAAACACCATATATTTT. It codes for CASSQGRGASSGNTIYF.

The chain combines TRBV10-3 with TRBJ1-2, with 12 positions matching TRBD1. From germline, CDR1 is ENHRY and CDR2 SYGVKD. The CDR3 consists of 21 residues. J lost 4 bases, V lost 0 bases, and 18 bases had no gene match. In DNA form, the CDR3 reads TGTGCCATCAGTGAGTCGCAGTCAGGGACAGGGGGCGCTTCGTCCTCCTATGGCTACACCTTC. Residues: CAISESQSGTGGASSSYGYTF.

This chain connects TRBV6-5 to TRBJ1-1; D gene ambiguous. The germline gives CDR1 MNHEY, CDR2 SVGAGI. V lost 8 bases, J lost 6 bases, and 19 bases lay in between. The CDR3 sequence is 14 residues long. The CDR3 DNA sequence: TGTGCCAGCCTTTCGCCGGGCAGAGTGCCTGAAGCTTTCTTT. Residues: CASLSPGRVPEAFF.

The V gene is TRBV10-3, the J gene TRBJ2-7; 7 bases align to TRBD2. This CDR3 is 10 amino acids long. J was trimmed by 11 bases and V by 3 bases; bases with no gene match: 1. The germline CDR1 and CDR2 sequences are ENHRY and SYGVKD. The CDR3 protein is CAISEGTKYF. CDR3 DNA sequence: TGTGCCATCAGTGAAGGGACTAAGTACTTC.

J is TRBJ1-2 and V is TRBV28, with no clear D. The CDR3 has 10 amino acids. CDR1 is MDHEN and CDR2 is SYDVKM in the germline V gene. V was trimmed by 5 bases and J by 3 bases, leaving 1 base between them. CDR3 bases: TGTGCCAGCAGTGACTATGGCTACACCTTC. This sequence encodes CASSDYGYTF.

The sample holds one count of this clone. One end of the junction does not line up with germline, which may come from a read error. The chain joins TRBV7-2 to TRBJ2-7; 10 nucleotides line up with TRBD2. Germline V lookup: CDR1 SGHTA, CDR2 FQGNSA. This CDR3 is built from 13 residues. The CDR3 protein is CASSVAGGYEQYF. In DNA, the CDR3 is TGTGCCAGCAGCGTAGCGGGGGGCTACGAGCAGTACTTC.

The gene calls are TRBV7-8 and TRBJ1-5; possible D gene TRBD1, 6 bases. The V end lost 5 bases, the J end lost 11 bases, and 19 bases lay between the germline ends. CDR3 size: 14 residues. Germline V gene sequence: CDR1 SGHVS, CDR2 FQNEAQ. The CDR3 region has the DNA TGTGCCAGCAGCACCCGAAACAGGGAAATGTCCCAGCATTTT. Its translation is CASSTRNREMSQHF. Combining the CDR3 with reference TRBV7-8 and TRBJ1-5 gives the whole variable domain GAGVSQSPRYKVAKRGQDVALRCDPISGHVSLFWYQQALGQGPEFLTYFQNEAQLDKSGLPSDRFFAERPEGSVSTLKIQRTQQEDSAVYLCASSTRNREMSQHFGDGTRLSIL.

The chain has TRBV27 and TRBJ2-3; the D is unclear. Germline CDR1 and CDR2: MNHEY and SMNVEV (reference sequence). The germline V and J ends were trimmed by 3 bases and 6 bases, with 13 bases remaining between them. The CDR3 sequence is 14 residues long. CDR3 DNA: TGTGCCAGCAGTTTCCCCTCCGGTCTCGATACGCAGTATTTT. Protein: CASSFPSGLDTQYF.

This chain links TRBV21-1 with TRBJ2-7. TRBV21-1 is a recognized pseudogene. CDR3 size: 9 residues. The CDR3 nucleotides read TGTGCCAGCACCCACGAGCAGTACTTC. This sequence encodes CASTHEQYF.

J is TRBJ2-1 and V is TRBV19; a weak D match, TRBD1 (5 bases). The CDR3 totals 13 residues. The germline V and J ends were trimmed by 3 bases and 7 bases, with 10 bases remaining between them. CDR1 LNHDA and CDR2 SQIVND come from the germline V gene (reference sequence). The CDR3 nucleotides read TGTGCCAGTAGTATGACAGTCTGGAATGAGCAGTTCTTC. This translates into CASSMTVWNEQFF.

V is TRBV10-3 and J is TRBJ2-2; no firm D call. Germline CDR1 reads ENHRY; CDR2 reads SYGVKD. CDR3 length equals 14 residues. Trimming pared 4 bases from V and 3 bases from J, leaving 9 bases between. In DNA, the CDR3 is TGTGCCATCAGTGCAAGGACCGACACCGGGGAGCTGTTTTTT. Translated, it gives CAISARTDTGELFF.